The 29 T cell receptor beta chains in this list originate from one sample, sequenced in a study of blood T cell repertoires in COVID-19 (dated by TCRdb to the early 2020s). Library prep was done by the immunoSEQ multiplex PCR assay. The source is immuneACCESS, and TCRdb retained only in-frame sequences with V and J called. Part of the clones is not carried over; for the studies checked, unresolved V genes explain less than half of this, and the remainder is unexplained. Present in this sample are about 150,000 clones, 75% to 85% of which were seen just once. The top ten constitute 7% to 10% of the sample. Material for sequencing was peripheral blood. The receptors here all came from a human donor with acute or convalescent COVID-19. The donor label of this sample is uncertain.

The chain couples TRBV30 to TRBJ2-3; TRBD2 matches at 8 bases. Per the germline V gene, CDR1 is GTSNPN and CDR2 is SVGIG (reference sequence). J was trimmed by 8 bases and V by 8 bases; bases with no gene match: 9. The CDR3 runs to 12 residues. CDR3 coding DNA: TGTGCCCGGGAGGGGACTATGGGTACGCAGTATTTT. This gives the protein CAREGTMGTQYF. The variable domain in full, completed from reference TRBV30 and TRBJ2-3, reads SQTIHQWPATLVQPVGSPLSLECTVEGTSNPNLYWYRQAAGRGLQLLFYSVGIGQISSEVPQNLSASRPQDRQFILSSKKLLLSDSGFYLCAREGTMGTQYFGPGTRLTVL.

The rearrangement uses TRBV5-1 and TRBJ2-1; TRBD2 aligns across 11 bases. The ends lost 5 bases at V and 2 bases at J; junction bases unmatched: 0. CDR3 length equals 14 residues. Germline CDR1 reads SGHRS; CDR2 reads YFSETQ. CDR3 sequence (DNA): TGCGCCAGCAGACTAGCGGGGGCCTACAATGAGCAGTTCTTC. It yields the protein CASRLAGAYNEQFF.

This rearrangement joins TRBV13 to TRBJ1-3; no definite D call. The CDR3 extends over 18 amino acids. In germline, CDR1 is PRHDT, CDR2 FYEKMQ (reference sequence). The ends were cut back, 5 bases at V and 0 bases at J, with 20 bases in the middle. As DNA, the CDR3 is TGTGCCAGCAGCATCTACACACACCTTCGGAGCTCTGGAAACACCATATATTTT. This sequence encodes CASSIYTHLRSSGNTIYF.

The rearrangement uses TRBV2 and TRBJ1-1; D is undetermined. This CDR3 has 12 residues. Looked up from germline, CDR1 is SNHLY and CDR2 is FYNNEI. V was shortened by 7 bases and J by 10 bases, with 16 bases between the two germline ends. CDR3 region: CASTYSGILAFF. In DNA form, the CDR3 reads TGTGCCAGCACCTATTCCGGGATACTAGCTTTCTTT.

The chain employs TRBV30 and TRBJ1-5, with TRBD1 as a possible D gene (6 bases). Looked up from germline, CDR1 is GTSNPN and CDR2 is SVGIG (reference sequence). The CDR3 extends over 15 amino acids. V was trimmed by 2 bases and J by 4 bases, leaving 15 bases between them. The CDR3 nucleotides are TGTGCCTGGAGTCGTCAGGGGCGGGAGAATCAGCCCCAGCATTTT. It codes for CAWSRQGRENQPQHF.

The rearrangement links TRBV24-1 to TRBJ2-2; D is unclear. The CDR3 has 14 amino acids. Germline CDR1 KGHDR, CDR2 SFDVKD. Trimming shortened V by 8 bases and J by 3 bases, and 12 bases separated the two germline ends. The CDR3 nucleotides are TGTGCCACCAATGGCAGGCCAGACACCGGGGAGCTGTTTTTT. Translating gives CATNGRPDTGELFF.

This chain connects TRBV5-1 to TRBJ2-3; TRBD2 aligns across 10 bases. The CDR3 loop spans 17 amino acids. V was clipped by 3 bases and J by 0 bases; unmatched bases: 7. Germline V gives CDR1 SGHRS, CDR2 YFSETQ. The CDR3 DNA reads TGCGCCAGCAGCTCCGGGACTAGCGTCGCTAGCACAGATACGCAGTATTTT. Residues: CASSSGTSVASTDTQYF.

V usage is TRBV27 and J usage is TRBJ1-1; 9 positions agree with TRBD1. The CDR3 length is 16 residues. Germline V lookup: CDR1 MNHEY, CDR2 SMNVEV (reference sequence). Germline trimming cut 2 bases from V and 4 bases from J; bases unmatched to any gene: 8. Written as DNA, the CDR3 is TGTGCCAGCAGTTTAAGAACAGGGGGCGGGGGCACTGAAGCTTTCTTT. Amino acid sequence: CASSLRTGGGGTEAFF.

V usage is TRBV5-1 and J usage is TRBJ1-2; 8 bases agree with TRBD1. Germline values: CDR1 SGHRS, CDR2 YFSETQ. With V trimmed by 4 bases and J by 6 bases, 14 bases remained unmatched. The CDR3 has 16 amino acids. The CDR3 is CASSPYQDRETHGYTF. The CDR3 nucleotides are TGCGCCAGCAGCCCCTACCAGGACAGGGAGACGCATGGCTACACCTTC.

This chain joins TRBV20-1 and TRBJ2-7, with D possibly being TRBD1 (5 bases). The germline V and J ends were trimmed by 3 bases and 3 bases, with 12 bases remaining between them. The CDR3 extends over 13 amino acids. CDR1 and CDR2 from the germline V gene are DFQATT and SNEGSKA (reference sequence). CDR3 region: CSASRGSIYEQYV. Written as DNA, the CDR3 is TGCAGTGCTAGTAGGGGTTCCATCTACGAGCAGTACGTC.

The chain links TRBV6-6 to TRBJ2-7; 9 nucleotides match TRBD1. CDR3 size: 15 residues. Germline loops: CDR1 MNHNY, CDR2 SVGAGI (reference sequence). The V gene end was trimmed by 6 bases and the J gene end by 6 bases; junction bases not matched to a gene: 12. The CDR3, as DNA: TGTGCCAGCAGCCGGGACAGGGTAGATCCGGGCGAGCAGTACGTC. Its translation: CASSRDRVDPGEQYV.

In its sample, this clone was seen many times. The rearrangement uses TRBV4-1 and TRBJ2-7; 9 bases fit TRBD1. V lost 5 bases, J lost 0 bases, and 8 bases stayed unmatched. Germline V CDR1 and CDR2: MGHRA, YSYEKL. The CDR3 has 16 amino acids. CDR3 residues: CASSYDRGIPSYEQYF. As DNA, the CDR3 is TGCGCCAGCAGCTACGACAGGGGGATCCCCTCCTACGAGCAGTACTTC.

This clone has only a few counts. The genes are TRBV2 and TRBJ2-2, with TRBD1 matching over 9 bases. The length of the CDR3 is 16 residues. V shed 4 bases and J 8 bases; nucleotides not matched to a gene: 11. Germline values: CDR1 SNHLY, CDR2 FYNNEI. CDR3 protein: CASSAWEGQGSGELFF. The CDR3 bases are TGTGCCAGCAGTGCCTGGGAGGGACAGGGTTCAGGGGAGCTGTTTTTT.

V usage is TRBV6-6 and J usage is TRBJ2-7; TRBD2 is a possible D gene (6 bases). The CDR3 length is 15 residues. V was pared by 7 bases and J by 0 bases, with 16 bases between. Looked up from germline, CDR1 is MNHNY and CDR2 is SVGAGI (reference sequence). CDR3 in amino acids: CASTRGAGSSYEQYF. For the CDR3, the DNA is TGTGCCAGCACCAGAGGGGCGGGGAGCTCCTACGAGCAGTACTTC.

The chain recombines TRBV7-9 with TRBJ1-1; D uncertain. Trimming left V 0 bases short and J 6 bases short, with 8 bases between. This CDR3 comprises 13 residues. Germline assignment: CDR1 SEHNR and CDR2 FQNEAQ (reference sequence). As DNA, the CDR3 is TGTGCCAGCAGCTTAGCGGCGGCAGCTGAAGCTTTCTTT. This translates into CASSLAAAAEAFF.

J is TRBJ1-1 and V is TRBV6-5, with a tentative D call TRBD1 (6 bases). The CDR3 is 15 amino acids. Germline V lookup: CDR1 MNHEY, CDR2 SVGAGI. The V end lost 4 bases, the J end lost 7 bases, and 19 bases lay between the germline ends. CDR3 protein: CASSSQPGGRNEAFF. The CDR3 bases are TGTGCCAGCAGTTCACAACCGGGGGGCAGGAATGAAGCTTTCTTT.

This chain's CDR3 is CATSGPGTGYQPQHF. The CDR3, as DNA: TGTGCCACCAGTGGCCCGGGGACAGGTTATCAGCCCCAGCATTTT. The chain combines TRBV24-1 with TRBJ1-5; 8 bases are a match to TRBD1. The CDR3 has 15 amino acids. Germline V gives CDR1 KGHDR, CDR2 SFDVKD. J lost 5 bases, V lost 5 bases, and 7 bases had no gene match.

The V call is TRBV6-5, the J call TRBJ1-4, with D possibly being TRBD1 (5 bases). Germline loops: CDR1 MNHEY, CDR2 SVGAGI. There are 14 residues in the CDR3. Trimming removed 6 bases from V and 7 bases from J, with 15 bases in between. The CDR3 spells CASRSGGIGEKLFF. As DNA, the CDR3 is TGTGCCAGCAGGTCGGGGGGTATCGGTGAAAAACTGTTTTTT.

The V and J genes are TRBV21-1 and TRBJ2-4; the table's D call, TRBD2, has no DNA check behind it. TRBV21-1 is recorded as a pseudogene. The CDR3 is made up of 18 amino acids. The CDR3 nucleotides are TGTGCCAGCAGCAAAGAGGGGAGGCTCGGCGATACCAAAAACATTCAGTACTTC. Residues: CASSKEGRLGDTKNIQYF.

This clone has only a few counts. The V gene is TRBV19, the J gene TRBJ1-1, with TRBD1 as a possible D gene (5 bases). Germline loops: CDR1 LNHDA, CDR2 SQIVND (reference sequence). The V end was cut by 5 bases, the J end by 2 bases, with 15 bases between. The length of the CDR3 is 15 residues. The CDR3 sequence: CASSRFYQGNTEAFF. In DNA form, the CDR3 reads TGTGCCAGTAGTCGATTTTACCAGGGTAACACTGAAGCTTTCTTT.

This clone was counted at least ten times. The J gene is TRBJ1-2, the V gene TRBV11-2; D uncertain. Germline V gives CDR1 SGHAT, CDR2 FQNNGV. The CDR3 loop spans 14 amino acids. The ends were cut back, 1 base at V and 7 bases at J, with 13 bases in the middle. Here the CDR3 reads CASSLAFREGGYTF. The CDR3, as DNA: TGTGCCAGCAGCTTAGCCTTTCGGGAGGGTGGCTACACCTTC. The variable domain in full, completed from reference TRBV11-2 and TRBJ1-2, reads EAGVAQSPRYKIIEKRQSVAFWCNPISGHATLYWYQQILGQGPKLLIQFQNNGVVDDSQLPKDRFSAERLKGVDSTLKIQPAKLEDSAVYLCASSLAFREGGYTFGSGTRLTVV.

The CDR3 loop is CASKLEGQLEQFF. DNA of the CDR3: TGTGCCAGCAAATTGGAGGGGCAGTTAGAGCAGTTCTTC. V and J are TRBV3-1 (or the pseudogene TRBV3-2) and TRBJ2-1; the D gene is possibly TRBD2 (6 bases). The CDR3 runs to 13 residues. Germline V lookup: CDR1 LGHDT, CDR2 YNNKEL (reference sequence). V lost 7 bases and J 10 bases, leaving 17 bases between the germline ends.

With regard to this clone: Other DNA sequences from this sample encode an identical CDR3 as well. The genes are TRBV4-1 and TRBJ1-1, with D perhaps TRBD1 (5 bases). CDR3 length: 14 residues. Trimming removed 1 base at V and 0 bases at J, with 6 bases between. Per the germline V gene, CDR1 is MGHRA and CDR2 is YSYEKL. The CDR3 DNA is TGCGCCAGCAGCCAAGGGACATTGAACACTGAAGCTTTCTTT. Translation: CASSQGTLNTEAFF.

V gene TRBV2 combines with J gene TRBJ2-1; 8 bases map to TRBD1. The J segment lost 4 bases and the V segment lost 7 bases, leaving 3 bases of the junction unmatched. Germline loops: CDR1 SNHLY, CDR2 FYNNEI. This CDR3 region has 13 residues. The DNA of the CDR3 is TGTGCCAGCACCGGGACAGGATACAATGAGCAGTTCTTC. It specifies CASTGTGYNEQFF.

This chain connects TRBV27 to TRBJ1-1; 9 bases line up with TRBD1. Germline CDR1 and CDR2: MNHEY and SMNVEV (reference sequence). After removal of 5 bases from V and 3 bases from J, the junction contained 7 bases not matched to a gene. The CDR3 totals 15 residues. The CDR3 DNA reads as TGTGCCAGCAGTCCCTCACAGGGGGCGTACACTGAAGCTTTCTTT. As protein: CASSPSQGAYTEAFF.

The genes are TRBV24-1 and TRBJ2-5; TRBD2 agrees at 7 bases. Germline V gives CDR1 KGHDR, CDR2 SFDVKD. V lost 5 bases and J lost 4; bases outside the gene matches: 3. The length of the CDR3 is 13 residues. This chain's CDR3 is CATSGGGGETQYF. The CDR3 DNA reads TGTGCCACCAGTGGGGGCGGGGGAGAGACCCAGTACTTC.

This sequence joins TRBV27 and TRBJ1-5, with 11 bases fitting TRBD1. Germline assignment: CDR1 MNHEY and CDR2 SMNVEV (reference sequence). The CDR3 has 15 amino acids. V was pared by 8 bases and J by 6 bases, with 9 bases of the junction left unmatched. The CDR3 coding sequence is TGTGCCAGCTCTTGGACAGGGGGCAGGTTTCAGCCCCAGCATTTT. It specifies CASSWTGGRFQPQHF.

V usage is TRBV14 and J usage is TRBJ2-3, with D possibly being TRBD2 (6 bases). Germline values: CDR1 SGHDN, CDR2 FVKESK. CDR3 size: 15 residues. V lost 10 bases and J 4 bases, leaving 21 bases between the germline ends. The CDR3: CATGGDSAVPDTQYF. CDR3 DNA sequence: TGTGCCACCGGCGGGGATAGCGCCGTCCCAGATACGCAGTATTTT.

The sample holds a few counts of this clone. The DNA of the CDR3 is TGTGCCAGCAGTCCGCGCCCGGGTAATCAGCCCCAGCATTTT. The encoded protein is CASSPRPGNQPQHF. V gene TRBV27 combines with J gene TRBJ1-5, with no clear D. Germline CDR1 reads MNHEY; CDR2 reads SMNVEV (reference sequence). Between the trimmed V and J ends, which lost 5 bases and 4 bases, there was a span of 12 bases. The CDR3 has 14 residues.